What follows are 17 T cell receptor beta chains derived from one specimen sequenced in a study of shared clonotypes between healthy human individuals (dated by TCRdb to between 2020 and 2021). The library was prepared using the immunoSEQ multiplex PCR assay. The table was pulled from immuneACCESS by TCRdb, which kept in-frame rearrangements only. Such tables lose some clones; where checked, under half of the loss comes from unresolved V genes, and the rest has no known cause. The sample yields a few million clones; over 85% were counted once. Around 0.15% of the sample is held by the ten biggest clonotypes. What was sequenced was naive CD4+ T cells sorted from blood. The cell subset or site label here, explained by the study, means: CD45RA+ positively selected. The receptor set was obtained from a man aged 18 to 30 in good health.

The gene calls are TRBV15 and TRBJ1-2; no reliable D call. With 1 base removed from V and 6 bases from J, the gap between germline ends came to 18 bases. The CDR3 spans 16 residues. Germline values: CDR1 LNHNV, CDR2 YYDKDF (reference sequence). The CDR3 nucleotides read TGTGCCACCAGCAGAGGTGATACTGGGTCCACTAATGGCTACACCTTC. Translating gives CATSRGDTGSTNGYTF. Full variable domain (remainder filled in from reference TRBV15 and TRBJ1-2): DAMVIQNPRYQVTQFGKPVTLSCSQTLNHNVMYWYQQKSSQAPKLLFHYYDKDFNNEADTPDNFQSRRPNTSFCFLDIRSPGLGDTAMYLCATSRGDTGSTNGYTFGSGTRLTVV.

The rearrangement uses TRBV30 and TRBJ1-2; D call uncertain. The CDR3 length is 13 residues. With 6 bases removed from V and 0 bases from J, the gap between germline ends came to 11 bases. Germline V gives CDR1 GTSNPN, CDR2 SVGIG (reference sequence). CDR3: CACNSKSNYGYTF. The CDR3 DNA sequence: TGTGCCTGCAACAGCAAATCTAACTATGGCTACACCTTC. Looking up the rest from reference TRBV30 and TRBJ1-2 gives the full variable domain: SQTIHQWPATLVQPVGSPLSLECTVEGTSNPNLYWYRQAAGRGLQLLFYSVGIGQISSEVPQNLSASRPQDRQFILSSKKLLLSDSGFYLCACNSKSNYGYTFGSGTRLTVV.

The genes are TRBV14 and TRBJ1-4; D is uncertain. V lost 0 bases and J 8 bases, leaving 4 bases between the germline ends. Germline CDR1 is SGHDN and CDR2 is FVKESK. The CDR3 runs 12 residues. The CDR3 spells CASSQDGEKLFF. The DNA of the CDR3 is TGTGCCAGCAGCCAAGACGGCGAAAAACTGTTTTTT.

This chain links TRBV10-3 with TRBJ1-2; D unresolved. Between the trimmed V and J ends, which lost 5 bases and 7 bases, there was a span of 14 bases. CDR3 length equals 13 residues. The germline gives CDR1 ENHRY, CDR2 SYGVKD. In DNA, the CDR3 is TGTGCCATCAGTTCTCCCTGGGATGCTGGCTACACCTTC. Translation: CAISSPWDAGYTF.

The CDR3 DNA is TGCAGCGTTGAGCCAGAGACGAACACCGGGGAGCTGTTTTTT. This encodes CSVEPETNTGELFF. This chain joins TRBV29-1 and TRBJ2-2; no definite D call. Germline loops: CDR1 SQVTM, CDR2 ANQGSEA. Trimming cost V 3 bases and J 0 bases, with 8 bases left between them. There are 14 residues in the CDR3.

Notes on this clone: This specimen includes other DNA sequences encoding the same CDR3. The chain joins TRBV7-9 to TRBJ1-1; D remains unclear. Trimming stripped 3 bases from V and 8 bases from J, with 7 bases between. Germline V gives CDR1 SEHNR, CDR2 FQNEAQ (reference sequence). The CDR3 is made up of 11 amino acids. The CDR3, as DNA: TGTGCCAGCAGCTTGGCGCGGGAAGCTTTCTTT. Translating gives CASSLAREAFF.

On this clone itself: The same CDR3 arises from other DNA sequences in this sample as well. This chain links TRBV6-5 with TRBJ2-7, with D hard to call. V was pared by 2 bases and J by 2 bases, with 4 bases between. The germline V gene encodes CDR1 MNHEY and CDR2 SVGAGI. The CDR3 contains 12 residues. The DNA of the CDR3 is TGTGCCAGCAGTTACGGGACCTACGAGCAGTACTTC. This encodes CASSYGTYEQYF.

The chain recombines TRBV6-6 with TRBJ1-2; D gene unclear. The CDR3 consists of 15 residues. In germline, CDR1 is MNHNY, CDR2 SVGAGI (reference sequence). V dropped 8 bases and J dropped 6 bases, with 22 bases sitting between them. CDR3 coding DNA: TGTGCCAGCCTCCCCAGTGTGGGGAGAGGGCATGGCTACACCTTC. Amino acids: CASLPSVGRGHGYTF.

As concerns this clone: Given a much more abundant clone one base away, this may be a read error. This chain links TRBV13 with TRBJ2-5; unclear D gene. Germline CDR1 and CDR2: PRHDT and FYEKMQ (reference sequence). This CDR3 has 11 amino acids. The V end was cut by 5 bases, the J end by 3 bases, with 4 bases between. In nucleotides, the CDR3 is TGTGCCAGCAGCATGGAAGAGACCCAGTACTTC. Translating gives CASSMEETQYF.

This chain links TRBV2 with TRBJ1-6; no reliable D call. Trimming shortened V by 4 bases and J by 3 bases, and 10 bases separated the two germline ends. The germline V gene has CDR1 SNHLY and CDR2 FYNNEI. The CDR3 sequence is 15 residues long. In DNA form, the CDR3 reads TGTGCCAGCAGTGTGAGTAGGGTCTATAATTCACCCCTCCACTTT. Its translation: CASSVSRVYNSPLHF. Looking up the rest from reference TRBV2 and TRBJ1-6 gives the full variable domain: EPEVTQTPSHQVTQMGQEVILRCVPISNHLYFYWYRQILGQKVEFLVSFYNNEISEKSEIFDDQFSVERPDGSNFTLKIRSTKLEDSAMYFCASSVSRVYNSPLHFGNGTRLTVT.

This chain connects TRBV10-3 to TRBJ1-1; 7 nucleotides align to TRBD1. V lost 4 bases, J lost 10 bases, and 6 bases stayed unmatched. CDR3 size: 12 residues. The germline CDR1 and CDR2 sequences are ENHRY and SYGVKD. For the CDR3, the DNA is TGTGCCATCAGTGGGGGGGAGGGGGCAGCTTTCTTT. Translation: CAISGGEGAAFF.

The chain carries TRBV4-1 and TRBJ1-2, with D tentatively TRBD1 (5 bases). The CDR3 spans 12 residues. The V gene's germline CDR1 is MGHRA and CDR2 YSYEKL. Trimming cost V 2 bases and J 8 bases, with 9 bases left between them. The CDR3: CASSQPRDGYTF. The DNA for the CDR3 is TGCGCCAGCAGCCAACCCAGGGACGGCTACACCTTC.

The chain has TRBV7-9 and TRBJ2-1, with TRBD2 matching 13 bases. V trimming: 5 bases; J trimming: 1 base; junction bases outside the gene matches: 8. The CDR3 runs to 18 residues. Germline V gives CDR1 SEHNR, CDR2 FQNEAQ (reference sequence). The CDR3 sequence: CASSRGLAGVNSYNEQFF. The CDR3 nucleotides read TGTGCCAGCAGCCGAGGACTAGCGGGAGTAAATTCCTACAATGAGCAGTTCTTC.

This chain joins TRBV7-8 and TRBJ2-3, with D unclear. Germline CDR1 and CDR2: SGHVS and FQNEAQ. The CDR3 has 13 residues. V was cut by 6 bases and J by 2 bases, with 9 bases left in between. The CDR3 reads CASSSSPTDTQYF. DNA of the CDR3: TGTGCCAGCAGTTCAAGCCCCACAGATACGCAGTATTTT.

This rearrangement joins TRBV7-3 to TRBJ1-3; the D gene is possibly TRBD1 (6 bases). V was shortened by 5 bases and J by 2 bases, with 13 bases between the two germline ends. The CDR3 contains 15 residues. The germline gives CDR1 SGHTA, CDR2 FQGTGA. The CDR3 loop reads CASSPQTGPGNTIYF. The CDR3 region has the DNA TGTGCCAGCAGCCCTCAAACAGGGCCTGGAAACACCATATATTTT.

The chain carries TRBV7-2 and TRBJ2-7, with D possibly being TRBD2 (5 bases). V lost 0 bases, J lost 6 bases, and 12 bases lay in between. Germline V gene data show CDR1 as SGHTA and CDR2 as FQGNSA. The CDR3 runs 14 residues. The CDR3 region is CASSLALGGGEQYF. The CDR3 bases are TGTGCCAGCAGCTTAGCTCTCGGAGGTGGCGAGCAGTACTTC.

J is TRBJ1-4 and V is TRBV5-4; the D gene is possibly TRBD1 (5 bases). V gave up 4 bases and J gave up 0 bases, with 16 bases separating them. Germline V lookup: CDR1 SGHNT, CDR2 YYREEE (reference sequence). This CDR3 has 17 amino acids. The CDR3 loop reads CASSTQWDGATNEKLFF. For the CDR3, the DNA is TGTGCCAGCAGCACTCAATGGGACGGTGCAACTAATGAAAAACTGTTTTTT.